This T cell receptor (beta chain) was sequenced during a study of blood T cell repertoires in COVID-19 (dated by TCRdb to 2018 to 2020). Study-level background: For ImmuneRACE Cohort 3, a participant was defined as recovered based on two consecutive negative NP/OP PCR tests, clearance by a healthcare professional, or resolution of symptoms. The material from the prospective study consisted of cDNA or gDNA derived from T cells, B-cell-depleted T cells, or PBMCs. Samples were obtained from the ongoing ImmuneRACE study (first 160 participants) and from 950 to 1,500 subjects provided by 6 global collaborators. HLA class I and class II types, where available, came from metadata supplied by the sample provider rather than from assay-based typing. Samples from collaborators originated in the United States, Italy and Spain and spanned both the acute and convalescent phases of COVID-19. The dataset comprised deeply sampled blood TCRbeta repertoires from subjects exposed to, actively infected with, or recovered from COVID-19. A de-identified subject ID, COVID-19 status, age in years and sex were almost always included in the sample metadata. The repertoires were released in a freely available public database intended as a resource for research on the immune response to SARS-CoV-2.

The study at large found these results: How much clinical and demographic metadata was included differed by source and by participant, and the metadata was provided uncurated.

Of note for this clone: What this receptor recognizes is not known. One base away there is no much larger clone; base qualities are not given.

CDR1 and CDR2 (SGDLS, YYNGEE) derive from the germline V gene. Unmatched junction bases come to 10, with V trimmed by 3 bases and J by 0 bases. From the cysteine up to the phenylalanine, the CDR3 has a length of 17 residues. The DNA shown is the 51-base CDR3, in frame from base 1. TCRbeta CDR3 regions were amplified from genomic DNA by means of the immunoSEQ Assay, a bias-controlled multiplex PCR. The paper's data handling went like this. Within the assay, amplification of reference gene primers was used to estimate how many nucleated cells each sample contained. Sequence reads were collapsed and filtered to measure the absolute abundance of every unique TCRbeta CDR3 rearrangement. For each sample, productive Simpson clonality was calculated as the square root of Simpson's diversity index across productive rearrangements. This immuneACCESS table, as held by TCRdb, lists in-frame sequences with V and J called but not all clones. Of the missing ones, under half trace to an unresolved V gene in checked studies; the others have no known cause. V and J calls and clone size are as listed in that table; D and trimming were resolved from the DNA. Counted in this sample were roughly 200,000 clones; roughly 86% of them appeared once. The ten largest make up 20% to 25% of the sample.

Participants in the prospective study were enrolled through a virtual design, were aged about 18 to 90 years, and lived in about 25 United States geographic areas. Cohort assignment in the prospective study relied on participant-reported clinical history from a screening survey and a study questionnaire. Mobile phlebotomists in the prospective study collected whole blood, serum and a nasopharyngeal or oropharyngeal swab from every participant. Over a 2-month period, participants in the prospective study had the option of providing additional blood draws and questionnaires. Before DNA extraction, blood samples from the prospective study were shipped at room temperature or frozen.

The sample consisted of PBMCs or T cells enriched from blood (not recorded which). This TCR was sampled from a woman in her thirties or forties in a cohort exposed to, infected with or recovered from COVID-19 (not recorded which). Recombination linked TRBV9 to TRBJ2-3, and 7 junction bases match TRBD2. In nucleotides, the sequence is TGTGCCAGCAGCGCCCACTCAACTAGCGTAAGCACAGATACGCAGTATTTT. It specifies CASSAHSTSVSTDTQYF.